This T cell receptor beta chain was recorded in a study of T cells in Graves' hyperthyroidism and ophthalmopathy. This clonotype was counted at least ten times. A read error may produce the germline difference seen at one junction end. Germline loops: CDR1 MDHEN, CDR2 SYDVKM. The CDR3 contains 14 residues. It was RNA transcripts that yielded the amplified TCR beta CDR3 regions. HTBI primers were used for first-round RT-PCR of the TCR CDR3. MiXCR, run by TCRdb on the multiplex PCR reads, gives a single entry per CDR3 protein. The repertoire holds roughly 160,000 distinct CDR3 sequences, with roughly 9.4% as singletons.

This TCR derives from a woman between 18 and 29 years old with Graves' hyperthyroidism that later progressed to Graves' ophthalmopathy. The sample comprised blood. This chain joins TRBV28 and TRBJ2-1; perhaps TRBD2 as D (6 bases). The CDR3: CASSLGLAYTEQFF. The CDR3, as DNA: TGTGCCAGCAGTTTGGGACTGGCCTACACTGAGCAGTTCTTC.